The clone carrying this T cell receptor (beta chain) has only one observation. The CDR3 runs to 16 residues. V shed 2 bases and J shed 2 bases, with 10 bases lying between them. Germline CDR1 LGHNT, CDR2 FRNRAP. The data were obtained in a study of CD8 T cells in Susac syndrome. With random hexamers, reverse transcription was performed on roughly 0.5 to 1 ug of RNA. Across 54 Vbeta and 13 Jbeta, immunoSEQ multiplex PCR amplified TCR beta CDR3. TCRdb fed the immunoSEQ multiplex PCR reads into MiXCR, producing one record per CDR3 protein. The sample lists approximately 180,000 distinct CDR3 sequences; 90% to 97% were seen once.

The V gene is TRBV12-5, the J gene TRBJ2-6; D ambiguous. The origin of this receptor is a human donor with multiple sclerosis. Sequenced input: CD4+ T cells from PBMCs. The CDR3: CASGLNPHTGANVLTF. The CDR3 bases are TGTGCTAGTGGTTTGAATCCCCATACTGGGGCCAACGTCCTGACTTTC.